Each of the 14 T cell receptor beta chains below was sequenced from the same sample in a study of siplizumab effects on memory and regulatory T cells. The assay was immunoSEQ multiplex PCR, and TCRdb's table has in-frame clones only and misses some. The sample records about 100,000 clones, approximately 90% being singletons. Sequences were obtained from Tregs sorted from blood. These TCRs come from a human donor in good health.

This clone has only a few counts. The chain carries TRBV10-3 and TRBJ2-4; possibly TRBD1 or TRBD2 for D (6 bases each). The length of the CDR3 is 13 residues. Germline loops: CDR1 ENHRY, CDR2 SYGVKD. V shed 5 bases and J shed 6 bases, with 11 bases lying between them. The CDR3 sequence is CAISQGGLNIQYF. The CDR3 DNA reads TGTGCCATCAGTCAAGGGGGACTAAACATTCAGTACTTC.

The V call is TRBV5-1, the J call TRBJ1-1; weak D call: TRBD1 (5 bases). The germline V and J ends were trimmed by 4 bases and 0 bases, with 19 bases remaining between them. This CDR3 comprises 17 residues. Germline V gene data show CDR1 as SGHRS and CDR2 as YFSETQ. CDR3 sequence: CASSPRVNKRMNTEAFF. The DNA of the CDR3 is TGCGCCAGCAGCCCCAGGGTCAACAAGCGGATGAACACTGAAGCTTTCTTT.

V is TRBV7-9 and J is TRBJ2-7; 11 bases align to TRBD2. The CDR3 runs 16 residues. In germline, CDR1 is SEHNR, CDR2 FQNEAQ (reference sequence). With 1 base clipped from V and 6 bases from J, the junction kept 8 bases outside the gene matches. The CDR3: CASSLVWPSGRSEQYF. CDR3 sequence (DNA): TGTGCCAGCAGCTTAGTTTGGCCTAGCGGGAGGTCCGAGCAGTACTTC.

The chain is built from TRBV19 and TRBJ2-1, with 12 bases matching TRBD1. In germline, CDR1 is LNHDA, CDR2 SQIVND (reference sequence). CDR3 length: 19 amino acids. J lost 4 bases, V lost 0 bases, and 10 bases had no gene match. The CDR3 bases are TGTGCCAGTAGTATAGATCGACGGGACAGGGGGCGCGGGTACAATGAGCAGTTCTTC. This gives the protein CASSIDRRDRGRGYNEQFF.

This chain uses TRBV5-5 with TRBJ2-6, with 7 bases identical to TRBD1. Germline V gene lookup returns CDR1 SGHKS and CDR2 YYEKEE (reference sequence). The CDR3 contains 17 residues. With 5 bases clipped from V and 4 bases from J, the junction kept 12 bases outside the gene matches. DNA for the CDR3: TGTGCCAGCAGGCCGTTGGGAGACAGGGCCGGGGCCAACGTCCTGACTTTC. Its translation is CASRPLGDRAGANVLTF.

The chain couples TRBV10-1 to TRBJ2-5; 11 nucleotides agree with TRBD2. With V trimmed by 5 bases and J by 3 bases, 5 bases remained unmatched. This CDR3 comprises 15 residues. Germline lookup yields CDR1 WNHNN and CDR2 SYGVQD (reference sequence). The CDR3 loop reads CASSLGTSGKETQYF. DNA for the CDR3: TGCGCCAGCAGTCTTGGGACTAGCGGAAAAGAGACCCAGTACTTC.

This chain uses TRBV7-9 with TRBJ2-7; weak D call: TRBD2 (5 bases). The CDR3 covers 12 residues. Trimming shortened V by 5 bases and J by 3 bases, and 8 bases separated the two germline ends. The germline gives CDR1 SEHNR, CDR2 FQNEAQ (reference sequence). The DNA for the CDR3 is TGTGCCAGCAGCCCAGGAGGCTACGAGCAGTACTTC. Residues: CASSPGGYEQYF.

DNA for the CDR3: TGTGCCAGCAGCCGGAGACTAGCGGGAGGGAACACAGATACGCAGTATTTT. Residues: CASSRRLAGGNTDTQYF. This rearrangement joins TRBV7-2 to TRBJ2-3, with 14 bases identical to TRBD2. The V gene's germline CDR1 is SGHTA and CDR2 FQGNSA. CDR3 length: 17 residues. V dropped 5 bases and J dropped 2; count of bases not matched to a gene: 6.

The V call is TRBV14, the J call TRBJ2-1; D is possibly TRBD2 (6 bases). CDR1 and CDR2 (germline): SGHDN, FVKESK. The CDR3 runs to 14 residues. V shed 1 base and J shed 10 bases, with 14 bases lying between them. The CDR3 protein is CASSQVTAGVEQFF. DNA for the CDR3: TGTGCCAGCAGCCAAGTTACAGCGGGCGTCGAGCAGTTCTTC.

The rearrangement links TRBV18 to TRBJ1-1; the match to TRBD1 covers 8 bases. The CDR3 covers 18 residues. V lost 8 bases to trimming and J lost 3 bases; unmatched junction nucleotides: 20. Germline CDR1 is KGHSH and CDR2 is LQKENI. In nucleotides, the CDR3 is TGTGCCAGCACCCCAACCAGAATCAGGGGGCCCCTCGACACTGAAGCTTTCTTT. It codes for CASTPTRIRGPLDTEAFF. Full variable domain (missing parts from reference TRBV18 and TRBJ1-1): NAGVMQNPRHLVRRRGQEARLRCSPMKGHSHVYWYRQLPEEGLKFMVYLQKENIIDESGMPKERFSAEFPKEGPSILRIQQVVRGDSAAYFCASTPTRIRGPLDTEAFFGQGTRLTVV.

J is TRBJ1-3 and V is TRBV10-3; D is unclear. The germline V gene has CDR1 ENHRY and CDR2 SYGVKD. V lost 2 bases and J 4 bases, leaving 3 bases between the germline ends. This CDR3 region has 12 residues. The CDR3 DNA follows: TGTGCCATCAGTGAGCGGGGAAACACCATATATTTT. Amino acids: CAISERGNTIYF.

The chain uses TRBV9 and TRBJ2-1; 9 bases fit TRBD2. In germline, CDR1 is SGDLS, CDR2 YYNGEE. The V segment lost 2 bases and the J segment 2 bases; nucleotides outside the gene matches: 8. The CDR3 spans 17 residues. DNA of the CDR3: TGTGCCAGCAGCGTTAGTTTAGGCGGGAGGGCCTACAATGAGCAGTTCTTC. Amino acids: CASSVSLGGRAYNEQFF.

This clone is a singleton in its sample. The V gene is TRBV2, the J gene TRBJ2-7; D perhaps matches TRBD1 (6 bases). With 5 bases removed from V and 2 bases from J, the gap between germline ends came to 13 bases. CDR1 and CDR2 from the germline V gene are SNHLY and FYNNEI. The CDR3 has 14 amino acids. Here the CDR3 reads CASSLQGPTYEQYF. In DNA, the CDR3 is TGTGCCAGCAGTTTACAGGGACCTACCTACGAGCAGTACTTC.

The rearrangement links TRBV11-3 to TRBJ2-1, with D perhaps matching TRBD2 (6 bases). CDR3 length equals 14 residues. The germline CDR1 and CDR2 sequences are SGHNT and YENEEA. The V end lost 5 bases, the J end lost 6 bases, and 14 bases lay between the germline ends. The DNA of the CDR3 is TGTGCCAGCAGCGTCCGGGACGGGGGCAATGAGCAGTTCTTC. It yields the protein CASSVRDGGNEQFF.